The T cell receptor beta chain described here comes from a study of early T cells in non-severe SARS-CoV-2 infection. Study-wide context: The chains were unpaired, and the sequenced material was bulk RNA from unsorted whole blood.

Molecules of cDNA were individually given unique molecular identifiers that were attached to them. TCRdb re-analysed the 5' RACE reads in MiXCR, keeping a single row per CDR3 protein. The data hold roughly 93,000 distinct CDR3 sequences, with 9.5% to 11% observed a single time. This clonotype came up many times. Germline V gene lookup returns CDR1 SEHNR and CDR2 FQNEAQ (reference sequence). Between the trimmed V and J ends, which lost 5 bases and 0 bases, there was a span of 14 bases. This CDR3 has 16 residues. Sequences were obtained from whole blood. This TCR came from an adult who was a healthcare worker with PCR-confirmed SARS-CoV-2 infection or an uninfected control (not recorded which). The chain uses TRBV7-9 and TRBJ1-3; no definite D call. In DNA, the CDR3 is TGTGCCAGCAGCCTACTGACCAAAGGCTCTGGAAACACCATATATTTT. It translates to CASSLLTKGSGNTIYF.